This section outlines one TCR beta chain sequence together with its context. Per the germline V gene, CDR1 is SGHRS and CDR2 is YFSETQ. The V and J ends lost 3 bases and 7 bases, in that order; junction bases with no gene match: 7. The CDR3 length is 14 residues. This record belongs to a study of technical replicates of blood from a few donors. The data were produced by immunoSEQ multiplex PCR, yet TCRdb's version contains in-frame clones alone and is incomplete. There are over 70,000 clones in the sample; more than 90% occur only once, and approximately 4.6% lies in the top ten. Sequencing was carried out using PBMCs. The chain couples TRBV5-1 to TRBJ2-1; 7 bases line up with TRBD1. This TCR derives from a human donor in good health. Some clones in this sample may be carry-over from other donors' samples. DNA of the CDR3: TGCGCCAGCAGCTCACCGGGACAGTCAAATGAGCAGTTCTTC. Translated: CASSSPGQSNEQFF.